The source of this T cell receptor (beta chain) is a study of T cell clonality in common variable immunodeficiency. General study findings and limits: CVID subjects showed higher TCRbeta clonality than healthy controls. Shared TCRbeta clones were fewer between CVID subjects than controls.

Assay used: immunoSEQ multiplex PCR; TCRdb lists only in-frame clones, some missing. The sample is made up of around 60,000 clones, none counted only once. With 4 bases removed from V and 4 bases from J, the gap between germline ends came to 11 bases. The CDR3 is made up of 13 amino acids. Per germline, CDR1 DFQATT and CDR2 SNEGSKA (reference sequence). Blood samples were heparinized, 5 to 8 ml per donor. This clone was counted many times. Its antigen is still unknown. The read ends 3 residues early relative to the CDR3; the germline J gene fills the gap. This receptor was identified in a person aged 18 to 70 in good health. J is TRBJ1-5 and V is TRBV20-1, with a possible D match to TRBD1 (6 bases). The specimen was peripheral blood mononuclear cells. CDR3 DNA, as far as it was read: TGCAGTGCTACCTCAACAGGGAATCAGCCC. Translation gives CSATSTGNQP. The CDR3, in full, reads CSATSTGNQPQHF.